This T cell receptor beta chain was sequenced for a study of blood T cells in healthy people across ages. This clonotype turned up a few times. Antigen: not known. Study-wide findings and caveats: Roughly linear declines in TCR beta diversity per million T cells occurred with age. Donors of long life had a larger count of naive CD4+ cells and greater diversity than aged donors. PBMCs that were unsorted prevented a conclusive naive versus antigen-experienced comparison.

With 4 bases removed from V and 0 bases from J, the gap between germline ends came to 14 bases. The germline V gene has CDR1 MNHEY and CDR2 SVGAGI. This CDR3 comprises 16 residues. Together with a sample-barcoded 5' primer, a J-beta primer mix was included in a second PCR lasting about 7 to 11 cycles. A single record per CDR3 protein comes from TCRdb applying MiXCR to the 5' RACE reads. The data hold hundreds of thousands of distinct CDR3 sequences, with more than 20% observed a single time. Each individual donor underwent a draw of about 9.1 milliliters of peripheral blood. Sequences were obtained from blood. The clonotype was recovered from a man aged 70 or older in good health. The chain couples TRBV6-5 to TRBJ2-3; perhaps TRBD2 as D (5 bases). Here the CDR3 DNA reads TGTGCCAGCAGTTTGGCGAGGAGCGGTAGCACAGATACGCAGTATTTT. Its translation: CASSLARSGSTDTQYF.